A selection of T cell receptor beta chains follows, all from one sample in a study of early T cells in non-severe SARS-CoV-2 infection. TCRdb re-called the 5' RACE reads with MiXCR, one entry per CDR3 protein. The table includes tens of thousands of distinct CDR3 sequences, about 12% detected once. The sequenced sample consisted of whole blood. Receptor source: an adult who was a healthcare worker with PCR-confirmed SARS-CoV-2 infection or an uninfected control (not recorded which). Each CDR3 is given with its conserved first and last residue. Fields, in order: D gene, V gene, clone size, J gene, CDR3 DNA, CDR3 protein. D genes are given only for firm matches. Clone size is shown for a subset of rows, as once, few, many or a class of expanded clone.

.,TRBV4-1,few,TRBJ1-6,TGCGCCAGCAGCCACGGGCAGTATAATTCACCCCTCCACTTT,CASSHGQYNSPLHF
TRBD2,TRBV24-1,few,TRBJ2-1,TGTGCCACCAGTGATCCGGGACTAGCGGGGGGGGATGAGCAGTTCTTC,CATSDPGLAGGDEQFF
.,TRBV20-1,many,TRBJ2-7,TGCAGTGCTAGTTCAGCAAGAGAGCAGTACTTC,CSASSAREQYF
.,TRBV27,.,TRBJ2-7,TGTGCCACCCTTGACCTCTTTCCGGGCAGTTCCTACGAGCAGTACTTC,CATLDLFPGSSYEQYF
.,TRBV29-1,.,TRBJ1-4,TGCAGCGTTGAGGCAGGGGATGGCGAAAAACTGTTTTTT,CSVEAGDGEKLFF
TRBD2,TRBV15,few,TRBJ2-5,TGTGCCACCAGCAGGGCCAGCGGGAGGGTGACCCAGTACTTC,CATSRASGRVTQYF
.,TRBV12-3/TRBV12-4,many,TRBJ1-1,TGTGCCAGCAGTAAGCGGCCGCACACTGAAGCTTTCTTT,CASSKRPHTEAFF
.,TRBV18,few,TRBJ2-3,TGTGCCAGCTCACCACCAGCTACTAGCACAGATACGCAGTATTTT,CASSPPATSTDTQYF
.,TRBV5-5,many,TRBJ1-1,TGTGCCAGCAGCAATCGGCCGTTT,CASSNRPF
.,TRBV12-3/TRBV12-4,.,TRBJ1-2,TGTGCCAGCAGTTTCCGGAAGGACTATGGCTACACCTTC,CASSFRKDYGYTF
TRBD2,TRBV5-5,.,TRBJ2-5,TGTGCCAGCAGATTAGCGGGAGCGGGGGAGACCCAGTACTTC,CASRLAGAGETQYF
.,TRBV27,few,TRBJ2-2,TGTGCCAGCAGGAAACGGGACTCGTGGGACACCGGGGAGCTGTTTTTT,CASRKRDSWDTGELFF
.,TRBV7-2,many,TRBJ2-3,TGTGCCAGCAGCTTCGACAGCACAGATACGCAGTATTTT,CASSFDSTDTQYF
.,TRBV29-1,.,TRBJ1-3,TGCAGCGTTGAACTGCGCAGCTCTGGAAACACCATATATTTT,CSVELRSSGNTIYF
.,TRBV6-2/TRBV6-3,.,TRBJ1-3,TGTGCCAGCGGTTCATGGACTCTCTCTGGAAACACCATATATTTT,CASGSWTLSGNTIYF
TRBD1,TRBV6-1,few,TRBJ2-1,TGTGCCAGCAGCTTCGACAGGGTGAAAAGCAATGAGCAGTTCTTC,CASSFDRVKSNEQFF
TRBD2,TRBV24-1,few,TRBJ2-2,TGTGCCACCAGTGCCCTAGGGGCGCGGCTAGCGGGGATCACCGGGGAGCTGTTTTTT,CATSALGARLAGITGELFF
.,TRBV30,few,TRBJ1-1,TGTGCCTGGAGTGTCAGGGCCAACACTGAAGCTTTCTTT,CAWSVRANTEAFF
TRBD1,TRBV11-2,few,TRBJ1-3,TGTGCCAGCAGCTTTACCGGGACAGGGGGAAACACCATATATTTT,CASSFTGTGGNTIYF
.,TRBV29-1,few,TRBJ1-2,TGCAGCGTTTCTAGCTATGGCTACACCTTC,CSVSSYGYTF
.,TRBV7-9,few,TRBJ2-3,TGTGCCAGCAGGGGAGCGGGAGATACGCAGTATTTT,CASRGAGDTQYF
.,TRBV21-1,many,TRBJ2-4,TGTGCCAGCAGCAGAGATGGAAACATTCAGTACTTC,CASSRDGNIQYF
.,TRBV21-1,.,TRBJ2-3,TGTGCCAGCAGCCCGTGGACTAGCGGGAGCGAAGATACGCAGTATTTT,CASSPWTSGSEDTQYF
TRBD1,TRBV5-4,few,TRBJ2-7,TGTGCCAGCAGTCCTAGCATCGGGACAGACTATTCTGGGCAGTACTTC,CASSPSIGTDYSGQYF
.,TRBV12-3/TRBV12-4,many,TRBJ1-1,TGTGCCAGCAGTCCAAGAGGGGGTGAGACTGAAGCTTTCTTT,CASSPRGGETEAFF
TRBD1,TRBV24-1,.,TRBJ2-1,TGTGCCACCAGAGGAACCGGGACAGTCGAGCATGAGCAGTTCTTC,CATRGTGTVEHEQFF
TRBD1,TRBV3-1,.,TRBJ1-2,TGTGCCAGCAGCCAATGGGACAGGGATGGTGGCTACACCTTC,CASSQWDRDGGYTF
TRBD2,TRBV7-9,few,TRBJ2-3,TGTGCCAGCAGACGGGAGGACCGGAGCACAGATACGCAGTATTTT,CASRREDRSTDTQYF
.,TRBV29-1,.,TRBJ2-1,TGCAGCGTTGAACCCCCGGACCGGGCGACCTACAATGAGCAGTTCTTC,CSVEPPDRATYNEQFF
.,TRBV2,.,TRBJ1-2,TGTGCCAGCAGTGCTCGGGGGGCTCTCTTCTATGGCTACACCTTC,CASSARGALFYGYTF
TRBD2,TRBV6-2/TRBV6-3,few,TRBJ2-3,TGTGCCAGCAGTGTGACTAGCGGGAGGGCCAGGGTCTCCACAGATACGCAGTATTTT,CASSVTSGRARVSTDTQYF
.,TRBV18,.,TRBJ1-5,TGTGTCAGCTCACGCGAGAGCGGAGGCCACAATCAGCCCCAGCATTTT,CVSSRESGGHNQPQHF